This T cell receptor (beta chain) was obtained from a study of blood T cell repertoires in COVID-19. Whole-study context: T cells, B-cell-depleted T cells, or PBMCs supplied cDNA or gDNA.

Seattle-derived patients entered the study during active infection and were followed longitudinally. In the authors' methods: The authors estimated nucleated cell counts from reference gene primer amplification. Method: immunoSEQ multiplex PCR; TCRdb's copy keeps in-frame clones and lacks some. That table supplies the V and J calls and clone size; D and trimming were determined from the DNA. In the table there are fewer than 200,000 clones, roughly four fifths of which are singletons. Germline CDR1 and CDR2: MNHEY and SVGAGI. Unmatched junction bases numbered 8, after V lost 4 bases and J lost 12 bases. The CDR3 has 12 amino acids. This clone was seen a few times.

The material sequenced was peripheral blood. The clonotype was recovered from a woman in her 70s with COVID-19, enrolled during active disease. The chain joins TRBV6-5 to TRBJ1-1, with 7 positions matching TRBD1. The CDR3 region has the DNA TGTGCCAGCAGTTCCCCGGGACAGCGAACTTTCTTT. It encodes CASSSPGQRTFF.